The source of this T cell receptor (beta chain) is a study of OX40 agonist ivuxolimab in advanced cancers. Study-level points and caveats: Blood T cells, both CD4+ and CD8+, expanded clonally by week 6 at 0.1 to 3.0 mg/kg.

The germline gives CDR1 LGHNA, CDR2 YSLEER. Trimming pared 3 bases from V and 7 bases from J, leaving 6 bases between. The CDR3 runs to 11 residues. TCRdb's table, derived via immunoSEQ multiplex PCR, lists solely in-frame clones and lacks some. The sample shows under 70,000 clones, approximately 86% of them seen only once. About this clone: Its matching antigen is unknown.

The chain couples TRBV4-3 to TRBJ1-1; D not certain. This TCR was sampled from an adult with an advanced solid tumor such as melanoma, head and neck, liver or kidney cancer. The sample here was CD4+ or CD8+ T cells sorted from blood, taken in a trial of the OX40 agonist ivuxolimab. The CDR3 region is CASSQNGEAFF. The CDR3 DNA reads as TGCGCCAGCAGCCAGAATGGTGAAGCTTTCTTT.